This entry is about one T cell receptor beta chain. Its cognate antigen is unknown. Using RNA transcripts as the source, TCR beta CDR3 regions were amplified. The HTBI primer set drove a first-round RT-PCR of the TCR CDR3. TCRdb analysed the multiplex PCR reads with MiXCR anew, one entry per CDR3 protein. This sample has hundreds of thousands of distinct CDR3 sequences; roughly 14% occur once, and the top ten carry around 13%. The CDR3 is 15 residues long. Germline V CDR1 and CDR2: LNHDA, SQIVND (reference sequence). V dropped 8 bases and J dropped 1 base, with 15 bases sitting between them. This specimen belongs to a study of T cells in Graves' hyperthyroidism and ophthalmopathy. Study overall: Blood was drawn when the patient was first diagnosed and still untreated.

Ophthalmopathy patients had Clinical Activity Score at least 3, NOSPECS grade at least 4, duration under 3 months. Study observations and caveats: Model predictions of ophthalmopathy came a median approximately 6 months before onset.

The receptor was derived from a young man with Graves' ophthalmopathy. The chain uses TRBV19 and TRBJ1-5; possibly TRBD1 for D (6 bases). Material for sequencing was blood. As DNA, the CDR3 is TGTGCCAGTGAGTTAAGGGGGGTGAGCAATCAGCCCCAGCATTTT. Amino acid sequence: CASELRGVSNQPQHF.